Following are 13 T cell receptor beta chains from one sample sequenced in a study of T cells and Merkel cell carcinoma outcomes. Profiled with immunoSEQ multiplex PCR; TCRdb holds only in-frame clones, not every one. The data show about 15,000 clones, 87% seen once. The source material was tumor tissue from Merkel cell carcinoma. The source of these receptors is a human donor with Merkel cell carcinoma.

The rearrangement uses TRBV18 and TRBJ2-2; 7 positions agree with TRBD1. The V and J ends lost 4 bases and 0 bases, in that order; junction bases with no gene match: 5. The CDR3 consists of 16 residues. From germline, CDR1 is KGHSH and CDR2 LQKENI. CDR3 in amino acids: CASSRLQGANTGELFF. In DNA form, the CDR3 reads TGTGCCAGCTCACGCCTCCAGGGGGCGAACACCGGGGAGCTGTTTTTT.

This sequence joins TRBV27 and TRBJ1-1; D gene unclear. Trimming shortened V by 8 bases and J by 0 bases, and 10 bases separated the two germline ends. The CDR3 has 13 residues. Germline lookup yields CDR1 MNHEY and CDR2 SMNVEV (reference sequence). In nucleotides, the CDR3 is TGTGCCAGCTACTCTTGGTTGAACACTGAAGCTTTCTTT. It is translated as CASYSWLNTEAFF.

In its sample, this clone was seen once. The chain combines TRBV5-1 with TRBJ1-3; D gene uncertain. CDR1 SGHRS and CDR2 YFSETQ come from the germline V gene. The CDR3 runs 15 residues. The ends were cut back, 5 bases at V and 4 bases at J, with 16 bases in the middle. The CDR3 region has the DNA TGCGCCAGCAGAATTGAACCCCTGGGGGGAAACACCATATATTTT. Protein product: CASRIEPLGGNTIYF.

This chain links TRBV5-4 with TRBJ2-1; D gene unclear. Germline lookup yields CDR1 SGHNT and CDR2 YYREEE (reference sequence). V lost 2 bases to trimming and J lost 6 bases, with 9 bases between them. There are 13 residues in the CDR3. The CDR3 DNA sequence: TGTGCCAGCAGCTTCGGGCAGCTCAATGAGCAGTTCTTC. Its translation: CASSFGQLNEQFF.

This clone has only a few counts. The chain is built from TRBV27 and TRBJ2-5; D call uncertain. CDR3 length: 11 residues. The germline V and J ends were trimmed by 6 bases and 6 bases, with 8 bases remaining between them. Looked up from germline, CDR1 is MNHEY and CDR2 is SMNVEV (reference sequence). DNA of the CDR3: TGTGCCAGCAGCAGTCGGAAGACCCAGTACTTC. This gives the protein CASSSRKTQYF.

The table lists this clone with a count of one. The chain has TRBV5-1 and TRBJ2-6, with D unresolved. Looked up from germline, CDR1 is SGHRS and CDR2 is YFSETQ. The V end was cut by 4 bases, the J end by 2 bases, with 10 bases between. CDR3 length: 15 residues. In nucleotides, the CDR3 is TGCGCCAGCAGCCTATACGTCCCTGGGGCCAACGTCCTGACTTTC. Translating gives CASSLYVPGANVLTF.

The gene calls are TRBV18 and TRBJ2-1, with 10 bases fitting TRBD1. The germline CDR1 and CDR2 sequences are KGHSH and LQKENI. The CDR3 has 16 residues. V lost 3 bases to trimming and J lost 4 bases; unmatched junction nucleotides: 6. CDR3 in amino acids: CASSPAGTGAYNEQFF. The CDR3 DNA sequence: TGTGCCAGCTCACCCGCCGGGACAGGGGCTTACAATGAGCAGTTCTTC.

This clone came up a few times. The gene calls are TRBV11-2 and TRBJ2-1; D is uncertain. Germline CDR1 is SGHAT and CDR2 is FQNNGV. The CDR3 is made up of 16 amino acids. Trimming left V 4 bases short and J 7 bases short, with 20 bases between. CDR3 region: CASSSLGNEASNEQFF. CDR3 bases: TGTGCCAGCAGCTCATTAGGGAACGAAGCGAGTAATGAGCAGTTCTTC.

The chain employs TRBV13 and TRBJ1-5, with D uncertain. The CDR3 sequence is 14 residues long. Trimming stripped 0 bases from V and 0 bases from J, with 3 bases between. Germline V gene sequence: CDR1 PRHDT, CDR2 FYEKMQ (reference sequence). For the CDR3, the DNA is TGTGCCAGCAGCTTAGGTTATAGCAATCAGCCCCAGCATTTT. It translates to CASSLGYSNQPQHF.

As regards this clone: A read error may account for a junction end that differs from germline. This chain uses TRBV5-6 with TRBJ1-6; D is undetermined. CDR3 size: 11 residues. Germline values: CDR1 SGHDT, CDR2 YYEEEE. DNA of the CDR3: TGTGCCAGCAGCTTCGGGCAGGCCCTCTACTTT. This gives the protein CASSFGQALYF.

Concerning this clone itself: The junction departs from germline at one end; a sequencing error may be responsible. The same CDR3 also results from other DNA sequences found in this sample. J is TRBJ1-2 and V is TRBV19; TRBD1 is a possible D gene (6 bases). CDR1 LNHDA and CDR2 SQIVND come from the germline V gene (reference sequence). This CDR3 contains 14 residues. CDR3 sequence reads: CASSIVTGMFGYTF. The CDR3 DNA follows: TGTGCCAGTAGTATCGTGACAGGAATGTTTGGCTATACCTTC.

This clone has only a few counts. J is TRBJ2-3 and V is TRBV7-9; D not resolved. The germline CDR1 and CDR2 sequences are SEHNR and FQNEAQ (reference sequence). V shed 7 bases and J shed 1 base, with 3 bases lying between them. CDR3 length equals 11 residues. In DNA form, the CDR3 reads TGTGCCAGCACGGGCACAGATACGCAGTATTTT. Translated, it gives CASTGTDTQYF.

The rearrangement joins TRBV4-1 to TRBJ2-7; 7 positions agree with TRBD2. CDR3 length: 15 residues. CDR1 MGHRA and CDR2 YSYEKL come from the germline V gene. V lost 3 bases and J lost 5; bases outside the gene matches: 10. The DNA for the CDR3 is TGCGCCAGCAGCCAGCGAACGGGAGGCCTCGACGAGCAGTACTTC. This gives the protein CASSQRTGGLDEQYF.